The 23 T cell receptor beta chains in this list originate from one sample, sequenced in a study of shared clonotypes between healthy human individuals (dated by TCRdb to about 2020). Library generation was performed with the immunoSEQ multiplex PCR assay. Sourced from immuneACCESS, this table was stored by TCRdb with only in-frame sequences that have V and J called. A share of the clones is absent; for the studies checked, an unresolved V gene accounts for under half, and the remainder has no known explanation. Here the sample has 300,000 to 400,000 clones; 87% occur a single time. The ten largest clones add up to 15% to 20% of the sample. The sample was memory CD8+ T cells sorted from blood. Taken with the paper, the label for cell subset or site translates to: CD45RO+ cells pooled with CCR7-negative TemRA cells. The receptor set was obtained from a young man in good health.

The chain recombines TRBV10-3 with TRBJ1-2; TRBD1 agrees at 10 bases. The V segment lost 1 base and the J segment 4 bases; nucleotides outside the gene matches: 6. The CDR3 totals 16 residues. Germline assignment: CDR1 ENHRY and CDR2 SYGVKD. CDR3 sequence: CAISEFGQGGSYGYTF. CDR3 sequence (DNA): TGTGCCATCAGTGAGTTCGGACAGGGGGGGAGCTATGGCTACACCTTC.

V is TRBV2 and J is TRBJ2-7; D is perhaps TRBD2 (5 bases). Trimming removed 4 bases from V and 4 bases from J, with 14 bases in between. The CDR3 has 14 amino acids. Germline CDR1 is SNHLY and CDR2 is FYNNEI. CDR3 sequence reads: CASSGGNSLYEQYF. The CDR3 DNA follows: TGTGCCAGCAGTGGAGGGAACTCCCTTTACGAGCAGTACTTC.

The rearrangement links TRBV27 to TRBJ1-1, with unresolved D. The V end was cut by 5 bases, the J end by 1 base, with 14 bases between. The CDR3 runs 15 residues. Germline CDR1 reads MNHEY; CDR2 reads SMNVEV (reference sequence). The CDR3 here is CASSPQQATNTEAFF. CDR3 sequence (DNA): TGTGCCAGCAGTCCCCAGCAGGCTACGAACACTGAAGCTTTCTTT.

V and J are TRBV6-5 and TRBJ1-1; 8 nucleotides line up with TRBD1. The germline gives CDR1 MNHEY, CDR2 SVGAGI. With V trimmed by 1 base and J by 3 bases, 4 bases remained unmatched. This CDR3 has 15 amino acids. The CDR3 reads CASSYWTGIHTEAFF. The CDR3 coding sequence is TGTGCCAGCAGTTACTGGACAGGGATTCACACTGAAGCTTTCTTT.

The CDR3 reads CASREQGVGVDTQYF. CDR3 DNA: TGTGCCAGCAGGGAACAGGGGGTAGGCGTCGATACGCAGTATTTT. J is TRBJ2-3 and V is TRBV28; 8 bases fit TRBD1. This CDR3 comprises 15 residues. The trim removed 6 bases at V and 6 bases at J, leaving 11 bases unmatched. The germline V gene encodes CDR1 MDHEN and CDR2 SYDVKM.

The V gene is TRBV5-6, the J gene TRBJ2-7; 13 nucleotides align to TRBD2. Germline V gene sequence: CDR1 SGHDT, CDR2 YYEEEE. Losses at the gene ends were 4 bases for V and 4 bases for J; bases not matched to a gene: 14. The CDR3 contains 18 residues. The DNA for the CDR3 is TGTGCCAGCAGCCCCGGACTAGCGGGAGATGTTAGGTGGTACGAGCAGTACTTC. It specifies CASSPGLAGDVRWYEQYF.

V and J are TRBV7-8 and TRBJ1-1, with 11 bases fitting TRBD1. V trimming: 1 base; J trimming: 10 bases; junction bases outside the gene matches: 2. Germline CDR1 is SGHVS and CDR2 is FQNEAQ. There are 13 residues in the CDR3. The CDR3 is CASSLGGQGAAFF. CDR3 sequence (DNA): TGTGCCAGCAGCTTAGGAGGACAGGGGGCAGCTTTCTTT.

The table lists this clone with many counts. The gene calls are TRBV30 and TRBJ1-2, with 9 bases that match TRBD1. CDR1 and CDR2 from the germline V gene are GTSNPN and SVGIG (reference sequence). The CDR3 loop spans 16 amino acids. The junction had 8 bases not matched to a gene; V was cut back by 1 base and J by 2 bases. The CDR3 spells CAWSAEDRGLNYGYTF. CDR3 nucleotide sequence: TGTGCCTGGAGTGCGGAGGACAGGGGATTGAACTATGGCTACACCTTC.

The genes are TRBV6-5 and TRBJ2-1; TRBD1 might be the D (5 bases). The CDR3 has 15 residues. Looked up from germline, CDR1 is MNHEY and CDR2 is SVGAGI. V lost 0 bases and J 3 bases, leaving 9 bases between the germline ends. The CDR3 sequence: CASSYSFDSYNEQFF. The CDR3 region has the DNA TGTGCCAGCAGTTACTCGTTCGACAGCTACAATGAGCAGTTCTTC.

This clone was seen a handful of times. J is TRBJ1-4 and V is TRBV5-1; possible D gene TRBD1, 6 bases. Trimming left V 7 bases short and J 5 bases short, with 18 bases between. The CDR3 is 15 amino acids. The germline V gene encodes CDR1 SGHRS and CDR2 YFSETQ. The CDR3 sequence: CASRIHWTDNEKLFF. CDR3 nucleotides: TGCGCCAGCCGGATCCATTGGACAGACAATGAAAAACTGTTTTTT. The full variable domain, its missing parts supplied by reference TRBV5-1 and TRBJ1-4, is KAGVTQTPRYLIKTRGQQVTLSCSPISGHRSVSWYQQTPGQGLQFLFEYFSETQRNKGNFPGRFSGRQFSNSRSEMNVSTLELGDSALYLCASRIHWTDNEKLFFGSGTQLSVL.

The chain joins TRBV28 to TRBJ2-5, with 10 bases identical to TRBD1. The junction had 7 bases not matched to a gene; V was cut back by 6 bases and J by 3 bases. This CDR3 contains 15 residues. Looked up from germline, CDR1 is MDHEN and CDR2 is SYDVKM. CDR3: CASSPGTGAKETQYF. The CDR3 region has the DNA TGTGCCAGCAGCCCCGGGACAGGGGCCAAAGAGACCCAGTACTTC.

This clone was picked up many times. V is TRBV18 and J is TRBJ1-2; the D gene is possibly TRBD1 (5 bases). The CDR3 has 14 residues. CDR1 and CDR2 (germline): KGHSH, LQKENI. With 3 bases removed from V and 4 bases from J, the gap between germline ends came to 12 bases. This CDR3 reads CASSPGGGGYGYTF. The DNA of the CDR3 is TGTGCCAGCTCACCCGGGGGGGGTGGCTATGGCTACACCTTC.

The CDR3 DNA follows: TGTGCCAGCAGCTTCTCGAGCTTCAGGCCGTACGAGCAGTACTTC. Translation gives CASSFSSFRPYEQYF. V usage is TRBV5-6 and J usage is TRBJ2-7; D gene ambiguous. CDR1 is SGHDT, CDR2 YYEEEE, per germline. V shed 2 bases and J shed 4 bases, with 16 bases lying between them. The length of the CDR3 is 15 residues.

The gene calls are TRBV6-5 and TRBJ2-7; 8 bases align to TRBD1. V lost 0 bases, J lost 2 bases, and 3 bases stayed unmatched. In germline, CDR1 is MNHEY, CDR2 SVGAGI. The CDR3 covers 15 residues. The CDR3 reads CASSYSTGETYEQYF. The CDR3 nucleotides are TGTGCCAGCAGTTACTCGACAGGGGAGACCTACGAGCAGTACTTC.

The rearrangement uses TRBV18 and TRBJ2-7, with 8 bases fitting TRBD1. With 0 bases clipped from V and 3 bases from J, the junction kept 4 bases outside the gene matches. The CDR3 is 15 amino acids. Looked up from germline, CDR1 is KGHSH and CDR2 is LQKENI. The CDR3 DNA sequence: TGTGCCAGCTCACCACCGGACAGGGCGGGCTACGAGCAGTACTTC. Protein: CASSPPDRAGYEQYF. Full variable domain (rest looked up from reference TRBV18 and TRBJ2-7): NAGVMQNPRHLVRRRGQEARLRCSPMKGHSHVYWYRQLPEEGLKFMVYLQKENIIDESGMPKERFSAEFPKEGPSILRIQQVVRGDSAAYFCASSPPDRAGYEQYFGPGTRLTVT.

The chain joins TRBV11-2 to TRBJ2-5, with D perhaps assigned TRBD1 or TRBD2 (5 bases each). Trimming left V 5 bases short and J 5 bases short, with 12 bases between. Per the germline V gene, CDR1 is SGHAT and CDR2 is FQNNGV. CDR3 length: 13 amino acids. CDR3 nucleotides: TGTGCCAGCAGCCTAGGGACGGGGGAGACCCAGTACTTC. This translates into CASSLGTGETQYF.

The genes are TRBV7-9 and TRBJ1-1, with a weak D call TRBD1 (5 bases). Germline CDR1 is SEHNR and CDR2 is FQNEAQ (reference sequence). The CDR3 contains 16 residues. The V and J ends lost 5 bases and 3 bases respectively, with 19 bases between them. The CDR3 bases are TGTGCCAGCAGCCCCCCGAGGGGTCAGGGTGACACTGAAGCTTTCTTT. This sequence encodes CASSPPRGQGDTEAFF.

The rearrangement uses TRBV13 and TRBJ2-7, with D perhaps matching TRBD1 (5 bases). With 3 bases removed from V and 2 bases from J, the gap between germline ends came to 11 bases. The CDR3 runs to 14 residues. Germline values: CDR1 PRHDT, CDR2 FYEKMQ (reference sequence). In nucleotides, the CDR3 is TGTGCCAGCAGCTTCTCAGACAGTCCCTACGAGCAGTACTTC. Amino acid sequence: CASSFSDSPYEQYF.

CDR3 sequence (DNA): TGTGCCACCAGCAGTCCCAAGGGGTACGAGCAGTACTTC. Translated: CATSSPKGYEQYF. V and J are TRBV15 and TRBJ2-7; TRBD1 is a possible D gene (5 bases). Germline assignment: CDR1 LNHNV and CDR2 YYDKDF (reference sequence). V lost 3 bases and J 4 bases, leaving 10 bases between the germline ends. This CDR3 spans 13 amino acids.

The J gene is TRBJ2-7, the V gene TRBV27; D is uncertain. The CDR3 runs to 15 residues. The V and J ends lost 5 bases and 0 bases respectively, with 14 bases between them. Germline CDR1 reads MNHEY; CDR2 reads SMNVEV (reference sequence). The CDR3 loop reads CASSHLRLSSYEQYF. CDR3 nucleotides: TGTGCCAGCAGTCACCTCCGACTCAGCTCCTACGAGCAGTACTTC.

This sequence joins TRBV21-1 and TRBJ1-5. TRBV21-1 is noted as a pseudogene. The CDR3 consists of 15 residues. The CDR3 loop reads CASSKETDSNQPQHF. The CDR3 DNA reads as TGTGCCAGCAGCAAAGAAACGGATAGCAATCAGCCCCAGCATTTT.

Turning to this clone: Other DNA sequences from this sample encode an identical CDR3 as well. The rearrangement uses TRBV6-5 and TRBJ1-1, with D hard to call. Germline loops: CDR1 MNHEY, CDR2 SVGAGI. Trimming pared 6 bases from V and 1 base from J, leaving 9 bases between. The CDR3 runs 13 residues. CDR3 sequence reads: CASSWTGNTEAFF. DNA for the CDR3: TGTGCCAGCAGCTGGACGGGGAACACTGAAGCTTTCTTT.

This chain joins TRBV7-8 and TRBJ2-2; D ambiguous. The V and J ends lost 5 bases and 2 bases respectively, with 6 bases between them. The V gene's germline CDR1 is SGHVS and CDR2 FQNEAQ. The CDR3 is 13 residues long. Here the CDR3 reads CASSHTNTGELFF. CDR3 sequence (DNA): TGTGCCAGCAGCCACACAAACACCGGGGAGCTGTTTTTT.